A selection of T cell receptor beta chains follows, all from one sample in a study of blood T cell repertoires in COVID-19. Clones were read by immunoSEQ multiplex PCR, and TCRdb kept only the in-frame ones, dropping some. Found here are approximately 96,000 clones, more than 90% of them singletons; the top ten hold 1.5% to 2%. Specimen: peripheral blood. The receptors here all came from a man in his sixties with acute or convalescent COVID-19. Each CDR3 is given with its conserved first and last residue. A clone size is listed for some rows: how often the clone was seen (once, few, many), or a class if it is expanded.

v_gene	j_gene	abundance	CDR3aa
TRBV11-1	TRBJ2-7	-	CASSPSGRAPYEQYF
TRBV28	TRBJ1-3	-	CASITRRTSGNTIYF
TRBV5-4	TRBJ1-2	-	CASRPDRAANYGYTF
TRBV4-1	TRBJ2-7	-	CASSPTSGSKYEQYF
TRBV7-7	TRBJ2-5	-	CASSLDRDRVGETQYF
TRBV7-6	TRBJ2-3	-	CASSLAGRATDTQYF
TRBV6-6	TRBJ1-5	-	CASSPTGNNRPQHF
TRBV18	TRBJ2-3	-	CASSPVAGQGLWTDTQYF
TRBV9	TRBJ2-5	-	CASSVGTSEGWETQYF
TRBV14	TRBJ2-2	-	CASSQSGRASRELFF
TRBV27	TRBJ1-2	-	CASSPGTTIGGYTF
TRBV28	TRBJ1-2	-	CASSERNNYGYTF
TRBV19	TRBJ1-1	-	CASSLDRTNTEAFF
TRBV4-1	TRBJ2-1	-	CASSIIAGSTTYNEQFF
TRBV24-1	TRBJ2-5	-	CATSDFGRTAQETQYF
TRBV7-2	TRBJ2-1	-	CASSLVDGLGDEQFF
TRBV2	TRBJ1-4	-	CASSVGLDSNEKLFF
TRBV7-9	TRBJ2-5	-	CASSLQGWETQYF
TRBV13	TRBJ2-1	few	CASSHRGQGRDWNEQFF
TRBV7-2	TRBJ2-5	-	CASSLTGVVETQYF
TRBV19	TRBJ2-2	-	CASSTGLAGVAGELFF
TRBV19	TRBJ1-1	-	CASSKAGGTEAFF
TRBV5-1	TRBJ1-1	-	CASRKQDNTEAFF
TRBV6-2/TRBV6-3	TRBJ2-3	-	CASSYSGTGGIKAQNTQYF
TRBV18	TRBJ2-1	-	CASSLGLAGENEQFF
TRBV7-2	TRBJ2-3	-	CASSLARTDTQYF
TRBV2	TRBJ1-4	-	CASSEVDSFNEKLFF
TRBV25-1	TRBJ1-5	-	CASSDSGTGGSNQPQHF
TRBV4-2	TRBJ2-7	-	CASSQSLSYEQYF
TRBV5-1	TRBJ2-3	-	CASSQGDRFTDTQYF
TRBV19	TRBJ2-2	-	CASRGGSGRAMVGELFF
TRBV10-3	TRBJ1-6	-	CAISGDGGSSPLHF
TRBV30	TRBJ1-5	-	CAWKDSPNQPQHF
TRBV24-1	TRBJ2-1	-	CATSDADQGISYNEQFF
TRBV7-8	TRBJ1-2	-	CASSLGVAVTTNYGYTF
TRBV6-5	TRBJ1-1	-	CASNLYTEAFF
TRBV28	TRBJ1-4	-	CASSYRGLSEKLFF
TRBV24-1	TRBJ2-3	once	CATSDHASGTDTDTQYF
TRBV18	TRBJ2-7	-	CASSLTGSSYEQYF
TRBV5-1	TRBJ1-1	-	CASSPGQGTEAFF
TRBV5-5	TRBJ1-4	-	CASSHRTVPATNEKLFF
TRBV27	TRBJ2-3	-	CASSSDRVTDTQYF
TRBV6-2/TRBV6-3	TRBJ2-5	-	CASSYWQAQETQYF
TRBV6-5	TRBJ1-6	once	CASSSLTGANSPLHF
TRBV19	TRBJ2-7	few	CASSIGGEYEQYF
TRBV11-3	TRBJ2-1	-	CASSLAGAGRHNEQFF
TRBV15	TRBJ2-7	-	CATSRDQGDEQYF
TRBV18	TRBJ2-7	once	CASSRSSGSSYEQYF
TRBV28	TRBJ1-4	-	CASTPGGSEGEKLFF
TRBV3-1/TRBV3-2	TRBJ2-6	-	CASSLRTGRSGANVLTF